One and the same sample provided the 24 T cell receptor beta chains below, sequenced in a study of CD8 T cells in Susac syndrome. Random hexamers primed reverse transcription of about 0.5 to 1 ug RNA. TCRdb re-called the immunoSEQ multiplex PCR reads with MiXCR, one entry per CDR3 protein. The sample includes around 180,000 distinct CDR3 sequences, roughly 92% seen only once; the top ten take around 0.097%. Sequencing was done on a sample of CD4+ T cells from PBMCs. All receptors come from a human donor with multiple sclerosis.

This rearrangement joins TRBV11-1 to TRBJ2-2; 8 nucleotides agree with TRBD1. This CDR3 contains 17 residues. Germline V lookup: CDR1 SGHAT, CDR2 FQDESV (reference sequence). J lost 5 bases, V lost 5 bases, and 13 bases had no gene match. The CDR3 reads CASSPPSGGVWTGELFF. CDR3 sequence (DNA): TGTGCCAGCAGCCCCCCATCAGGGGGCGTATGGACCGGGGAGCTGTTTTTT.

The chain uses TRBV3-1 and TRBJ1-1; TRBD1 matches at 10 bases. The J segment lost 1 base and the V segment lost 1 base, leaving 9 bases of the junction unmatched. Germline V gene sequence: CDR1 LGHDT, CDR2 YNNKEL (reference sequence). The CDR3 loop spans 18 amino acids. The CDR3 bases are TGTGCCAGCAGCCAAGCACCGTTGGGACAGGGGTCGAACACTGAAGCTTTCTTT. It is translated as CASSQAPLGQGSNTEAFF. Variable domain in full (rest from reference TRBV3-1 and TRBJ1-1): DTAVSQTPKYLVTQMGNDKSIKCEQNLGHDTMYWYKQDSKKFLKIMFSYNNKELIINETVPNRFSPKSPDKAHLNLHINSLELGDSAVYFCASSQAPLGQGSNTEAFFGQGTRLTVV.

The V and J genes are TRBV3-1 and TRBJ2-4; the D is unclear. This CDR3 is 12 amino acids long. V was cut by 1 base and J by 5 bases, with 3 bases left in between. Germline CDR1 and CDR2: LGHDT and YNNKEL (reference sequence). CDR3: CASSQVQNIQYF. In nucleotides, the CDR3 is TGTGCCAGCAGCCAAGTTCAAAACATTCAGTACTTC.

The chain recombines TRBV5-1 with TRBJ2-1, with TRBD2 as a possible D gene (5 bases). V shed 0 bases and J shed 12 bases, with 13 bases lying between them. In germline, CDR1 is SGHRS, CDR2 YFSETQ. This CDR3 has 13 amino acids. The CDR3 reads CASSLGTAVGQFF. As DNA, the CDR3 is TGCGCCAGCAGCTTGGGGACTGCCGTGGGGCAGTTCTTC.

The chain uses TRBV27 and TRBJ2-1, with 7 bases that match TRBD1. V gave up 8 bases and J gave up 6 bases; unmatched junction bases: 10. Per the germline V gene, CDR1 is MNHEY and CDR2 is SMNVEV (reference sequence). The length of the CDR3 is 14 residues. CDR3 loop: CASLPLGTANEQFF. In DNA form, the CDR3 reads TGTGCCAGCCTCCCCTTAGGGACAGCCAATGAGCAGTTCTTC.

This clonotype was seen only once. The chain employs TRBV7-2 and TRBJ2-2; D is undetermined. Germline CDR1 is SGHTA and CDR2 is FQGNSA. V gave up 5 bases and J gave up 5 bases, with 12 bases separating them. The CDR3 runs 14 residues. CDR3 coding DNA: TGTGCCAGCAGCCAATCACCCAGGACCGGGGAGCTGTTTTTT. Amino acid sequence: CASSQSPRTGELFF.

The chain carries TRBV2 and TRBJ2-7; 10 bases align to TRBD1. The CDR3 runs to 12 residues. V lost 6 bases and J lost 6; bases outside the gene matches: 2. Germline CDR1 reads SNHLY; CDR2 reads FYNNEI. The CDR3 sequence: CASSRDRGEQYF. CDR3 bases: TGTGCCAGCAGCCGGGACAGGGGCGAGCAGTACTTC.

V and J are TRBV27 and TRBJ2-5; D could derive from TRBD1 or TRBD2 (5 bases each). V was trimmed by 1 base and J by 2 bases, leaving 8 bases between them. CDR3 size: 14 residues. Germline CDR1 reads MNHEY; CDR2 reads SMNVEV (reference sequence). The CDR3: CASSLWGSQETQYF. The CDR3 bases are TGTGCCAGCAGTTTATGGGGGAGTCAAGAGACCCAGTACTTC.

The rearrangement links TRBV30 to TRBJ2-1, with D hard to call. The V gene's germline CDR1 is GTSNPN and CDR2 SVGIG (reference sequence). The CDR3 spans 13 residues. Trimming removed 4 bases at V and 0 bases at J, with 7 bases between. In DNA, the CDR3 is TGTGCCTGGAATCCCGGCTCCTACAATGAGCAGTTCTTC. It encodes CAWNPGSYNEQFF.

This chain uses TRBV28 with TRBJ2-7; 10 bases align to TRBD2. Per the germline V gene, CDR1 is MDHEN and CDR2 is SYDVKM. The CDR3 spans 14 residues. The CDR3 coding sequence is TGTGCTTCCGTGGCTAGCGGGAGCCGGGACGAGCAGTACTTC. It specifies CASVASGSRDEQYF.

This clonotype turned up a few times. V and J are TRBV4-3 and TRBJ2-7; TRBD1 matches at 10 bases. CDR1 is LGHNA and CDR2 is YSLEER in the germline V gene. The CDR3 runs to 14 residues. J lost 7 bases, V lost 4 bases, and 7 bases had no gene match. The CDR3 DNA sequence: TGCGCCAGCAGCCCTAGACAGGGGGCGTGGGAGCAGTACTTC. As protein: CASSPRQGAWEQYF.

V gene TRBV20-1 combines with J gene TRBJ2-7, with TRBD1 identical over 7 bases. The germline V gene has CDR1 DFQATT and CDR2 SNEGSKA (reference sequence). The CDR3 spans 13 residues. For the CDR3, the DNA is TGCAGCGCCAACAGGGGACCAGACGACGAGCAGTACTTC. This codes for CSANRGPDDEQYF.

The chain couples TRBV5-1 to TRBJ2-3; 7 bases agree with TRBD1. This CDR3 contains 17 residues. V shed 6 bases, J shed 5 bases, and the junction held 18 bases outside the gene matches. From germline, CDR1 is SGHRS and CDR2 YFSETQ. The CDR3 nucleotides read TGCGCCAGCAAATCTCAGCCCCTAGGGGGCGCGGGAGATACGCAGTATTTT. Encoded protein: CASKSQPLGGAGDTQYF. Filled out from reference TRBV5-1 and TRBJ2-3, the complete variable domain reads KAGVTQTPRYLIKTRGQQVTLSCSPISGHRSVSWYQQTPGQGLQFLFEYFSETQRNKGNFPGRFSGRQFSNSRSEMNVSTLELGDSALYLCASKSQPLGGAGDTQYFGPGTRLTVL.

This chain connects TRBV29-1 to TRBJ2-2; 8 bases align to TRBD1. From germline, CDR1 is SQVTM and CDR2 ANQGSEA. The trim removed 4 bases at V and 1 base at J, leaving 8 bases unmatched. The CDR3 contains 16 residues. The CDR3 nucleotides read TGCAGCGTTGCAATCACGGACAGGGTGAACACCGGGGAGCTGTTTTTT. It yields the protein CSVAITDRVNTGELFF.

The chain couples TRBV25-1 to TRBJ1-2, with D unresolved. The CDR3 sequence is 13 residues long. Germline values: CDR1 MGHDK, CDR2 SYGVNS. Trimming removed 3 bases from V and 2 bases from J, with 7 bases in between. Written as DNA, the CDR3 is TGTGCCAGCAGTGACCCTCGGAACTATGGCTACACCTTC. This sequence encodes CASSDPRNYGYTF.

This chain joins TRBV30 and TRBJ2-5; D uncertain. The CDR3 is made up of 13 amino acids. The V gene lost 2 bases and the J gene lost 4 bases, with 11 bases spanning the gap. Per the germline V gene, CDR1 is GTSNPN and CDR2 is SVGIG (reference sequence). In DNA, the CDR3 is TGTGCCTGGAGTACCGTTGGACGAGAGACCCAGTACTTC. Translation gives CAWSTVGRETQYF.

The chain combines TRBV30 with TRBJ1-4, with 10 positions matching TRBD1. With 2 bases clipped from V and 7 bases from J, the junction kept 4 bases outside the gene matches. The CDR3 totals 14 residues. Germline CDR1 reads GTSNPN; CDR2 reads SVGIG (reference sequence). The CDR3 bases are TGTGCCTGGAGTCCGGGACAGGGGATTGAAAAACTGTTTTTT. Amino acid sequence: CAWSPGQGIEKLFF.

The gene calls are TRBV20-1 and TRBJ1-6; D is unresolved. The CDR3 covers 14 residues. The germline V gene has CDR1 DFQATT and CDR2 SNEGSKA (reference sequence). The V end lost 6 bases, the J end lost 6 bases, and 15 bases lay between the germline ends. CDR3 sequence (DNA): TGCAGTGCCGAGGCTGAAACGGTTAATTCACCCCTCCACTTT. It codes for CSAEAETVNSPLHF.

The genes are TRBV19 and TRBJ1-3; D remains unclear. The CDR3 contains 15 residues. V gave up 4 bases and J gave up 1 base, with 11 bases separating them. The germline V gene encodes CDR1 LNHDA and CDR2 SQIVND (reference sequence). Here the CDR3 reads CASSNSGRSGNTIYF. CDR3 in DNA: TGTGCCAGTAGTAATAGCGGGAGATCTGGAAACACCATATATTTT. The variable domain in full, completed from reference TRBV19 and TRBJ1-3, reads DGGITQSPKYLFRKEGQNVTLSCEQNLNHDAMYWYRQDPGQGLRLIYYSQIVNDFQKGDIAEGYSVSREKKESFPLTVTSAQKNPTAFYLCASSNSGRSGNTIYFGEGSWLTVV.

This clonotype showed up just once. The V call is TRBV10-3, the J call TRBJ2-1; D unclear. Germline loops: CDR1 ENHRY, CDR2 SYGVKD. V was shortened by 6 bases and J by 5 bases, with 8 bases between the two germline ends. This CDR3 spans 12 amino acids. CDR3 loop: CAIRGLNNEQFF. CDR3 DNA sequence: TGTGCCATCAGGGGGTTAAACAATGAGCAGTTCTTC.

This rearrangement joins TRBV20-1 to TRBJ2-7, with D perhaps TRBD2 (6 bases). This CDR3 is 13 amino acids long. V lost 3 bases and J lost 4, with 13 bases in between. In germline, CDR1 is DFQATT, CDR2 SNEGSKA (reference sequence). The CDR3 sequence is CSASPTAGYEQYF. As DNA, the CDR3 is TGCAGTGCTAGCCCCACAGCGGGTTACGAGCAGTACTTC.

The chain has TRBV24-1 and TRBJ2-1, with TRBD1 matching over 7 bases. V lost 12 bases to trimming and J lost 7 bases; unmatched junction nucleotides: 8. CDR3 length equals 12 residues. The germline gives CDR1 KGHDR, CDR2 SFDVKD. CDR3 sequence reads: CASITGDNEQFF. The CDR3 bases are TGTGCCTCGATTACAGGGGATAATGAGCAGTTCTTC.

The count of this clonotype is one. The V and J genes are TRBV12-3 or TRBV12-4 and TRBJ1-2; TRBD1 matches 7 bases. The V gene end was trimmed by 6 bases and the J gene end by 2 bases; junction bases not matched to a gene: 15. The CDR3 loop spans 17 amino acids. CDR3 bases: TGTGCCAGCAGCCCGGAGACAGGGAATCCCATCAACTATGGCTACACCTTC. Protein: CASSPETGNPINYGYTF.

This chain connects TRBV19 to TRBJ2-1; a possible D gene is TRBD2 (7 bases). Trimming left V 7 bases short and J 5 bases short, with 21 bases between. The germline V gene has CDR1 LNHDA and CDR2 SQIVND (reference sequence). The CDR3 is made up of 16 amino acids. Here the CDR3 reads CASKGGDTLGNNEQFF. The CDR3 region has the DNA TGTGCCAGTAAAGGGGGGGACACCCTCGGGAACAATGAGCAGTTCTTC.